Sequencing of this T cell receptor (beta chain) was carried out in a study of cytomegalovirus exposure and HLA in healthy donors. Study results and caveats: Exclusion as indistinguishable affected some V segments, including TRBV6-2 and TRBV6-3.

Despite likely unrecorded immune exposures, the donors were nominally healthy at the time of sampling. Germline V gives CDR1 SGHRS, CDR2 YFSETQ. V lost 0 bases and J lost 4, with 8 bases in between. The CDR3 loop spans 13 amino acids. A note on this clone: The antigen is undetermined.

PCR amplification relied on 60 Vbeta primers (plus 13 Jbeta primers). How the authors handled the data: The authors later counted 65 million to 80 million unique TCR beta chains, around 9.9 million of them shared. Using immunoSEQ multiplex PCR, the repertoire was profiled, and TCRdb retains in-frame clones only, with some absent. V and J calls and clone size are given by that table; D and trimming were obtained from the DNA. Here the sample spans roughly 120,000 clones, roughly 77% being singletons. Sequencing was done on a sample of PBMCs. The clonotype comes from a man aged 50 to 60 in good health and CMV-seropositive. This rearrangement joins TRBV5-1 to TRBJ2-7, with D hard to call. The CDR3, as DNA: TGCGCCAGCAGCTTGGGCCAGGTATACGAGCAGTACTTC. Amino acids: CASSLGQVYEQYF. The full variable domain, rest sourced from reference TRBV5-1 and TRBJ2-7, is KAGVTQTPRYLIKTRGQQVTLSCSPISGHRSVSWYQQTPGQGLQFLFEYFSETQRNKGNFPGRFSGRQFSNSRSEMNVSTLELGDSALYLCASSLGQVYEQYFGPGTRLTVT.